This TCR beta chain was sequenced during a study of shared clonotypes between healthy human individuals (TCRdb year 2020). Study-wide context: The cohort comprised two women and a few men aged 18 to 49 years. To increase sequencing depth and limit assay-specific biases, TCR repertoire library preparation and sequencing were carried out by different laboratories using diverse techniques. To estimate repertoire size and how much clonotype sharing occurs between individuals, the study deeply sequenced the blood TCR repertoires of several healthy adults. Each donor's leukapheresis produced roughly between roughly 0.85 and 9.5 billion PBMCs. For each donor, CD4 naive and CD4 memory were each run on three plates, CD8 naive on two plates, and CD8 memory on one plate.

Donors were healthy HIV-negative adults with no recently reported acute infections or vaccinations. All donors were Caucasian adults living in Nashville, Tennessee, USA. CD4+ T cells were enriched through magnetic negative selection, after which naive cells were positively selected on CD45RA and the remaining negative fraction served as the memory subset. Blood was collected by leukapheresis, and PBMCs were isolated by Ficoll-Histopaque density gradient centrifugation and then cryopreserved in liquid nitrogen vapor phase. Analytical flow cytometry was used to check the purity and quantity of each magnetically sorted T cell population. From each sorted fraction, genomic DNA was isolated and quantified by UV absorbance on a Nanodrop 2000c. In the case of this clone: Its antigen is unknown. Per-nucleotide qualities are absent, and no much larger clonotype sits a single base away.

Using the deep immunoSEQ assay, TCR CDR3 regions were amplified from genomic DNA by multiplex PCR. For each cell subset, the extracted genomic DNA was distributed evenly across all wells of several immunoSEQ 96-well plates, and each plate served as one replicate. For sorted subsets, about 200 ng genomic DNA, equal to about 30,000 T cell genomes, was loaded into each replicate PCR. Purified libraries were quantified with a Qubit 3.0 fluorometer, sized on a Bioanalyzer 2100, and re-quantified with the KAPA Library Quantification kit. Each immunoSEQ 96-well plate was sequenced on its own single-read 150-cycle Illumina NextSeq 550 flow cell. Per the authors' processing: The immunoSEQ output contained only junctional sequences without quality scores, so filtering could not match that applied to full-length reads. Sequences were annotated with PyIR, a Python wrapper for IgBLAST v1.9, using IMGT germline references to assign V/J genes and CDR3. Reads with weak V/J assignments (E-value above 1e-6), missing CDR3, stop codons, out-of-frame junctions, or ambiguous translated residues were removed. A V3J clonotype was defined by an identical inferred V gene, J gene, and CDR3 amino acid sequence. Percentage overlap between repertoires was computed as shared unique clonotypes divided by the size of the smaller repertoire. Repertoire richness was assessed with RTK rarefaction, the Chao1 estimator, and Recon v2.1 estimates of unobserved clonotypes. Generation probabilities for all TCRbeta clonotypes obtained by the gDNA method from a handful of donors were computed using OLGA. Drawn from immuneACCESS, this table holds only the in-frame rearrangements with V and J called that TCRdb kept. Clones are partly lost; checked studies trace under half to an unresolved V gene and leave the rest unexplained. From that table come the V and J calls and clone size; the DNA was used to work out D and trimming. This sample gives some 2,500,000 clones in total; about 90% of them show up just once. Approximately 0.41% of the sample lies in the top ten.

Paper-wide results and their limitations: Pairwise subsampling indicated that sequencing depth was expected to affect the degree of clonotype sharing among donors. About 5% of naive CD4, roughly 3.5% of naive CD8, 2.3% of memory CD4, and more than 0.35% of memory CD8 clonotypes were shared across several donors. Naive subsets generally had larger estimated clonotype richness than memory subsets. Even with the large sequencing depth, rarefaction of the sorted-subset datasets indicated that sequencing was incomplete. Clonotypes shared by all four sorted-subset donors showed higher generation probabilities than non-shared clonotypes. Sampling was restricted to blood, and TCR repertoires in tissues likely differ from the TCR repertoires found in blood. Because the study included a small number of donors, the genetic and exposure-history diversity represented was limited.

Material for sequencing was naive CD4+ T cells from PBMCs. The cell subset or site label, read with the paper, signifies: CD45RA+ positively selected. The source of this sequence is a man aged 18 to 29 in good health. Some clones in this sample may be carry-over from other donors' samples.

The nucleotides read TGCGCCAGCGACATACAGGGGACCAGAAGCTCTGGGGCCAACGTCCTGACTTTC. It specifies CASDIQGTRSSGANVLTF. The rearranged segments are TRBV5-1 and TRBJ2-6, and TRBD1 matches 7 of the central bases. The germline V gene sets CDR1 to SGHRS and CDR2 to YFSETQ. V trim: 7 bases; J trim: 0 bases; unmatched bases: 13. The CDR3 sequence holds 18 residues, the cysteine and phenylalanine included. Only the CDR3 DNA stays, 54 bases, in frame from base 1. When the CDR3 is completed using the reference TRBV5-1 and TRBJ2-6 genes on either side, the full variable domain is KAGVTQTPRYLIKTRGQQVTLSCSPISGHRSVSWYQQTPGQGLQFLFEYFSETQRNKGNFPGRFSGRQFSNSRSEMNVSTLELGDSALYLCASDIQGTRSSGANVLTFGAGSRLTVL.